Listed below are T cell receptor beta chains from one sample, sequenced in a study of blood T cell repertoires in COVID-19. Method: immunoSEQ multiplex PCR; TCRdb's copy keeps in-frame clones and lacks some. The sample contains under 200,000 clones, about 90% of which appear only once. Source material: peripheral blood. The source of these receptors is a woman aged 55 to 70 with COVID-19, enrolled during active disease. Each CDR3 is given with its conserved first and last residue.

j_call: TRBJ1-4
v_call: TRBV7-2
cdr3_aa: CASSPGTGGYKLFF

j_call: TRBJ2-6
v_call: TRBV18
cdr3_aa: CASSPGPGANVLTF

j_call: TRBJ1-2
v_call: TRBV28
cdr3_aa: CASSEPGTVNYGYTF

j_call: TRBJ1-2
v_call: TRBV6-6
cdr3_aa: CASSRPKAGINYGYTF

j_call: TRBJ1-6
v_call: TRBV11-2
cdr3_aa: CASSLGGQHYNSPLHF

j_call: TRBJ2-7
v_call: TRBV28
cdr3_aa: CASSPGLASEQYF

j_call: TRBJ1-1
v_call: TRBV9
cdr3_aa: CASSLGQGTEAFF

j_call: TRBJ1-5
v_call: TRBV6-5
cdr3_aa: CAGRSGGDRNQPQHF

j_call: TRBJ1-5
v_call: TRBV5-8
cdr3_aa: CASRGYRGNQPQHF

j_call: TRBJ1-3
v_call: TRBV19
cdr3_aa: CASRGQGAGNTIYF

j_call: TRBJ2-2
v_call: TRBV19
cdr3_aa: CASSVGQGIAGELFF

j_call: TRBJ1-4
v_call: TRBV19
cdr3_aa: CASSFTKGTGDEKLFF

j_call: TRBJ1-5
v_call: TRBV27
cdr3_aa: CASSLARVQGNQPQHF

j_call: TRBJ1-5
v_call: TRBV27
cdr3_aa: CASSLSRGYSNQPQHF

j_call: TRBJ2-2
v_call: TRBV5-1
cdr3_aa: CANSPGPGQGSLTGELFF

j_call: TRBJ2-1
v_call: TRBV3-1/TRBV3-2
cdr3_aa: CASSQGNDLAAINEQFF

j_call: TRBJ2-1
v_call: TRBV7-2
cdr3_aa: CASSFRASGMIQGNEQFF

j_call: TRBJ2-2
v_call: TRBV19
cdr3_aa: CASSVSDSYTGELFF

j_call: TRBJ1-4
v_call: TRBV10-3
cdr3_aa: CAISDRGQGNEKLFF

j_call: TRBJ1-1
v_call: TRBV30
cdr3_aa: CAGGTGGSTEAFF

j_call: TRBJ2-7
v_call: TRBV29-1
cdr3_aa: CSVKREGRSYEQYF

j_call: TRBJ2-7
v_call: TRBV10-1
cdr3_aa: CASSVGGSHFHYEQYF

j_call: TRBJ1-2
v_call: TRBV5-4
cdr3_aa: CASSLDTNYGYTF

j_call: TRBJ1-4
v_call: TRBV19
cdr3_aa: CASSIDRPGTTNEKLFF

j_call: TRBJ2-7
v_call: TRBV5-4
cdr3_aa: CASSSREDNEQYF

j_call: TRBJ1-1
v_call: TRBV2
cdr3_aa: CASLRQASNTEAFF